A single sample is the source of the 25 T cell receptor beta chains below, sequenced in a study of T-cell memory formation after mild COVID-19. TCRdb re-analysed the 5' RACE reads in MiXCR, keeping a single row per CDR3 protein. The sample holds 360,000 or so distinct CDR3 sequences, approximately 27% seen once. The sample taken for sequencing was PBMCs or a T cell subset sorted from them (not recorded which). These receptors were obtained from an adult woman who had mild COVID-19 (a few samples of this study predate the infection). Cell type and time point are not known.

The chain recombines TRBV7-9 with TRBJ2-1; D is uncertain. The CDR3 has 16 amino acids. The germline gives CDR1 SEHNR, CDR2 FQNEAQ (reference sequence). The V end was cut by 5 bases, the J end by 1 base, with 15 bases between. CDR3 DNA sequence: TGTGCCAGCAGCCCCACCCAGGCCGGTTCCTACAATGAGCAGTTCTTC. It yields the protein CASSPTQAGSYNEQFF.

This clonotype showed up just once. The CDR3 nucleotides read TGTGCCAGCAGCTTAGATCCAGCGGGGGGAAATGAGCAGTTCTTC. Residues: CASSLDPAGGNEQFF. V usage is TRBV7-6 and J usage is TRBJ2-1; 9 bases align to TRBD2. V shed 1 base, J shed 7 bases, and the junction held 5 bases outside the gene matches. The CDR3 totals 15 residues. Germline loops: CDR1 SGHVS, CDR2 FNYEAQ. Filled out from reference TRBV7-6 and TRBJ2-1, the complete variable domain reads GAGVSQSPRYKVTKRGQDVALRCDPISGHVSLYWYRQALGQGPEFLTYFNYEAQQDKSGLPNDRFSAERPEGSISTLTIQRTEQRDSAMYRCASSLDPAGGNEQFFGPGTRLTVL.

This clonotype was recorded a few times. The gene calls are TRBV15 and TRBJ2-7; D is undetermined. The length of the CDR3 is 12 residues. The germline V and J ends were trimmed by 8 bases and 4 bases, with 12 bases remaining between them. Germline CDR1 and CDR2: LNHNV and YYDKDF (reference sequence). CDR3 in amino acids: CATGVRDYEQYF. The CDR3, as DNA: TGTGCCACCGGGGTTCGTGATTACGAGCAGTACTTC.

The chain carries TRBV9 and TRBJ1-2, with D uncertain. There are 14 residues in the CDR3. Trimming shortened V by 1 base and J by 8 bases, and 15 bases separated the two germline ends. The germline CDR1 and CDR2 sequences are SGDLS and YYNGEE. The CDR3 sequence: CASSVLAGPGGYTF. In DNA, the CDR3 is TGTGCCAGCAGCGTATTGGCCGGACCGGGGGGCTACACCTTC.

The chain uses TRBV29-1 and TRBJ1-2; no definite D call. V lost 7 bases and J lost 6, with 12 bases in between. CDR3 length: 11 residues. CDR1 and CDR2 (germline): SQVTM, ANQGSEA. The CDR3 bases are TGCAGCGCCGGCCTTAATAATGGCTACACCTTC. Translated: CSAGLNNGYTF.

This chain joins TRBV20-1 and TRBJ1-3, with D tentatively TRBD1 (5 bases). Germline lookup yields CDR1 DFQATT and CDR2 SNEGSKA (reference sequence). This CDR3 has 17 amino acids. Trimming pared 2 bases from V and 2 bases from J, leaving 19 bases between. CDR3 DNA: TGCAGTGCTAGATACCAGGGCGATGTCAATACTGGAAACACCATATATTTT. Translated: CSARYQGDVNTGNTIYF.

V gene TRBV11-2 combines with J gene TRBJ2-3; the match to TRBD1 covers 7 bases. The V gene end was trimmed by 5 bases and the J gene end by 0 bases; junction bases not matched to a gene: 14. The CDR3 spans 18 residues. Germline assignment: CDR1 SGHAT and CDR2 FQNNGV. CDR3 loop: CASSLASLTGSSTDTQYF. CDR3 bases: TGTGCCAGCAGCCTAGCCTCATTGACAGGGTCTAGCACAGATACGCAGTATTTT.

V is TRBV4-1 and J is TRBJ2-7; TRBD1 matches 10 bases. CDR1 is MGHRA and CDR2 is YSYEKL in the germline V gene. This CDR3 has 16 amino acids. The junction had 4 bases not matched to a gene; V was cut back by 0 bases and J by 2 bases. The CDR3 is CASSQDRTGGTYEQYF. The CDR3 region has the DNA TGCGCCAGCAGCCAAGATAGGACAGGGGGTACCTACGAGCAGTACTTC.

The chain employs TRBV20-1 and TRBJ2-3, with D possibly matching TRBD2 (7 bases). V was shortened by 5 bases and J by 2 bases, with 14 bases between the two germline ends. CDR1 and CDR2 (germline): DFQATT, SNEGSKA (reference sequence). The length of the CDR3 is 14 residues. CDR3 DNA sequence: TGCAGTGCTGAGCCGCGGGGGCTCACAGATACGCAGTATTTT. Protein sequence: CSAEPRGLTDTQYF.

The J gene is TRBJ2-3, the V gene TRBV15; D not certain. Trimming shortened V by 3 bases and J by 0 bases, and 1 base separated the two germline ends. Looked up from germline, CDR1 is LNHNV and CDR2 is YYDKDF (reference sequence). The CDR3 sequence is 12 residues long. The CDR3 nucleotides are TGTGCCACCAGCAGGAGCACAGATACGCAGTATTTT. Amino acids: CATSRSTDTQYF.

The chain uses TRBV6-5 and TRBJ2-5; 7 nucleotides agree with TRBD2. The CDR3 has 15 amino acids. Germline trimming cut 1 base from V and 5 bases from J; bases unmatched to any gene: 7. Germline V gene data show CDR1 as MNHEY and CDR2 as SVGAGI. The CDR3 coding sequence is TGTGCCAGCAGTTACTGGGCTAGCGGAGCGGAGACCCAGTACTTC. It encodes CASSYWASGAETQYF.

This rearrangement joins TRBV5-1 to TRBJ2-3; 12 nucleotides line up with TRBD2. CDR1 and CDR2 (germline): SGHRS, YFSETQ. This CDR3 is built from 14 residues. V shed 5 bases, J shed 6 bases, and the junction held 4 bases outside the gene matches. The CDR3 coding sequence is TGCGCCAGCAGGACTAGCGGGGGATGGGATACGCAGTATTTT. Translating gives CASRTSGGWDTQYF.

The chain links TRBV6-5 to TRBJ2-5; maybe TRBD2 (5 bases). This CDR3 spans 14 amino acids. V gave up 6 bases and J gave up 1 base, with 12 bases separating them. Per the germline V gene, CDR1 is MNHEY and CDR2 is SVGAGI. Written as DNA, the CDR3 is TGTGCCAGCAGGAGGACTCGGTCCCAAGAGACCCAGTACTTC. Protein sequence: CASRRTRSQETQYF.

The chain links TRBV4-3 to TRBJ2-3; D possibly corresponds to TRBD1 (5 bases). V was clipped by 2 bases and J by 0 bases, with 6 bases between them. In germline, CDR1 is LGHNA, CDR2 YSLEER. The CDR3 is made up of 14 amino acids. DNA for the CDR3: TGCGCCAGCAGCCAAAGACAGAGCACAGATACGCAGTATTTT. Residues: CASSQRQSTDTQYF.

The J gene is TRBJ1-2, the V gene TRBV29-1, with D uncertain. V lost 7 bases, J lost 0 bases, and 6 bases lay in between. The CDR3 spans 11 residues. Germline V gives CDR1 SQVTM, CDR2 ANQGSEA. CDR3 nucleotide sequence: TGCAGCGAACTGACTAACTATGGCTACACCTTC. This encodes CSELTNYGYTF.

The chain employs TRBV6-2 or TRBV6-3 and TRBJ1-5; TRBD1 agrees at 7 bases. The germline V gene has CDR1 MNHEY and CDR2 SVGEGT. The CDR3 totals 14 residues. V shed 6 bases, J shed 5 bases, and the junction held 7 bases outside the gene matches. The CDR3 nucleotides read TGTGCCAGCAGCATGGGGACAGAAGATCAGCCCCAGCATTTT. Translating gives CASSMGTEDQPQHF.

This clonotype turned up a few times. V usage is TRBV20-1 and J usage is TRBJ2-2; 8 bases fit TRBD2. CDR3 length equals 15 residues. V lost 6 bases, J lost 6 bases, and 12 bases stayed unmatched. CDR1 and CDR2 from the germline V gene are DFQATT and SNEGSKA (reference sequence). The CDR3 spells CSASQAGVLAGELFF. The CDR3 bases are TGCAGTGCCAGCCAAGCGGGAGTGCTGGCCGGGGAGCTGTTTTTT.

The chain employs TRBV20-1 and TRBJ1-5; D ambiguous. CDR3 size: 15 residues. Germline V gives CDR1 DFQATT, CDR2 SNEGSKA (reference sequence). With 3 bases removed from V and 0 bases from J, the gap between germline ends came to 12 bases. The CDR3 DNA is TGCAGTGCTAGGCCGACGGACTATAGCAATCAGCCCCAGCATTTT. This translates into CSARPTDYSNQPQHF.

V usage is TRBV9 and J usage is TRBJ2-3, with D perhaps matching TRBD1 (5 bases). Trimming took 4 bases from V and 3 from J, leaving 15 bases between them. Per germline, CDR1 SGDLS and CDR2 YYNGEE. CDR3 length: 15 residues. As DNA, the CDR3 is TGTGCCAGCAGCTCTCTTGGCAGGGTAACAGATACGCAGTATTTT. Its translation is CASSSLGRVTDTQYF.

This chain connects TRBV25-1 to TRBJ2-4; 7 bases line up with TRBD1. CDR3 size: 14 residues. With 1 base clipped from V and 6 bases from J, the junction kept 3 bases outside the gene matches. Germline loops: CDR1 MGHDK, CDR2 SYGVNS. CDR3 nucleotides: TGTGCCAGCAGTGAATGGGACAGAGTAAACATTCAGTACTTC. Protein sequence: CASSEWDRVNIQYF.

The CDR3 DNA sequence: TGTGCCAGCAGTGAAGGGACAGGGGGCCTTGATACGCAGTATTTT. Its translation: CASSEGTGGLDTQYF. The chain employs TRBV6-1 and TRBJ2-3; 11 bases align to TRBD1. V was clipped by 1 base and J by 6 bases; unmatched bases: 3. Per germline, CDR1 MNHNS and CDR2 SASEGT. This CDR3 has 15 amino acids.

The V gene is TRBV9, the J gene TRBJ1-2; D is perhaps TRBD1 (6 bases). Germline V CDR1 and CDR2: SGDLS, YYNGEE. V lost 0 bases, J lost 8 bases, and 17 bases lay in between. The CDR3 covers 15 residues. The CDR3 bases are TGTGCCAGCAGCGTAGCACAGGGCCCCCACGGGGGCTACACCTTC. This sequence encodes CASSVAQGPHGGYTF.

This clonotype was counted between two and nine times. V and J are TRBV24-1 and TRBJ1-2, with TRBD1 identical over 7 bases. Losses at the gene ends were 5 bases for V and 3 bases for J; bases not matched to a gene: 8. This CDR3 has 15 amino acids. The germline CDR1 and CDR2 sequences are KGHDR and SFDVKD. The CDR3 is CATSAGQAAYYGYTF. CDR3 DNA sequence: TGTGCCACCAGTGCCGGACAGGCAGCCTACTATGGCTACACCTTC.

The V gene is TRBV5-1, the J gene TRBJ2-2; D gene unclear. The CDR3 runs 15 residues. Looked up from germline, CDR1 is SGHRS and CDR2 is YFSETQ. The germline V and J ends were trimmed by 1 base and 3 bases, with 10 bases remaining between them. In DNA form, the CDR3 reads TGCGCCAGCAGCTTGACAAGGCTGGACACCGGGGAGCTGTTTTTT. This sequence encodes CASSLTRLDTGELFF.

This sequence joins TRBV11-2 and TRBJ2-3, with TRBD1 matching 8 bases. V dropped 4 bases and J dropped 0; count of bases not matched to a gene: 6. Germline values: CDR1 SGHAT, CDR2 FQNNGV. The CDR3 length is 16 residues. This CDR3 is CASSSWTGLSTDTQYF. CDR3 nucleotides: TGTGCCAGCAGCTCATGGACAGGGCTGAGCACAGATACGCAGTATTTT. Filled out from reference TRBV11-2 and TRBJ2-3, the complete variable domain reads EAGVAQSPRYKIIEKRQSVAFWCNPISGHATLYWYQQILGQGPKLLIQFQNNGVVDDSQLPKDRFSAERLKGVDSTLKIQPAKLEDSAVYLCASSSWTGLSTDTQYFGPGTRLTVL.